The TCR beta chain under discussion was sequenced for a study of response to subunit inactivated influenza vaccine. Study results and caveats: The authors suggested that few new T cells are recruited per seasonal influenza vaccination.

TCRdb fed the RT-PCR reads into MiXCR, producing one record per CDR3 protein. The sample consists of fewer than 600,000 distinct CDR3 sequences, 6.5% to 8% of them appearing once. Trimming stripped 4 bases from V and 5 bases from J, with 9 bases between. The CDR3 runs to 13 residues. In this sample, this clonotype turned up a few times. What it binds is not known. This sequence joins TRBV12-3 or TRBV12-4 and TRBJ1-5; D gene ambiguous. Sequenced here: PBMCs from blood, sampled around 25 months after vaccination. The TCR comes from a man between 50 and 69 years old who received an inactivated influenza vaccine. CDR3 nucleotide sequence: TGTGCCAGCAGTTCCCCCCCCGATCAGCCCCAGCATTTT. Residues: CASSSPPDQPQHF.